Below, 8 T cell receptor beta chains from the same sample are listed, as sequenced in a study of T cell responses to AZD1222 COVID-19 vaccine. Repertoires were generated with immunoSEQ multiplex PCR, while TCRdb's copy carries only in-frame clones and drops some. The sample carries about 100,000 clones, nearly 90% recorded once. The material was peripheral blood, obtained 28 days after the second AZD1222 dose. The receptors derive from an adult who received the AZD1222 COVID-19 vaccine.

The chain has TRBV30 and TRBJ2-1, with 15 bases aligning to TRBD2. J was trimmed by 6 bases and V by 0 bases; bases with no gene match: 15. There are 20 residues in the CDR3. Germline V gene data show CDR1 as GTSNPN and CDR2 as SVGIG (reference sequence). The CDR3 sequence: CAWSVISRRTSGGVRNEQFF. CDR3 coding DNA: TGTGCCTGGAGTGTAATAAGCCGCCGGACTAGCGGGGGGGTACGCAATGAGCAGTTCTTC.

V and J are TRBV6-5 and TRBJ1-2, with D maybe TRBD1 (5 bases). V shed 4 bases and J shed 8 bases, with 14 bases lying between them. The CDR3 sequence is 13 residues long. Germline V gene sequence: CDR1 MNHEY, CDR2 SVGAGI. This CDR3 reads CASSWGTGSGYTF. The CDR3 DNA sequence: TGTGCCAGCAGTTGGGGGACGGGGAGCGGCTACACCTTC.

The V and J genes are TRBV7-8 and TRBJ1-5; D is ambiguous. CDR3 length: 15 residues. The germline V gene has CDR1 SGHVS and CDR2 FQNEAQ. V lost 1 base, J lost 4 bases, and 11 bases lay in between. Here the CDR3 DNA reads TGTGCCAGCAGCTTAGTGGTAGGCCTGAATCAGCCCCAGCATTTT. It is translated as CASSLVVGLNQPQHF.

The chain carries TRBV18 and TRBJ2-1, with D perhaps matching TRBD1 (5 bases). The CDR3 runs 16 residues. The V gene lost 3 bases and the J gene lost 0 bases, with 12 bases spanning the gap. Germline V gene data show CDR1 as KGHSH and CDR2 as LQKENI. CDR3 in DNA: TGTGCCAGCTCACCCCGACAGAGGAGCTCCTACAATGAGCAGTTCTTC. Protein: CASSPRQRSSYNEQFF. Using reference TRBV18 and TRBJ2-1 for the parts outside the CDR3, the full variable domain is NAGVMQNPRHLVRRRGQEARLRCSPMKGHSHVYWYRQLPEEGLKFMVYLQKENIIDESGMPKERFSAEFPKEGPSILRIQQVVRGDSAAYFCASSPRQRSSYNEQFFGPGTRLTVL.

The chain employs TRBV19 and TRBJ2-1; 8 bases are shared with TRBD1. The ends lost 7 bases at V and 8 bases at J; junction bases unmatched: 7. This CDR3 contains 13 residues. Germline CDR1 reads LNHDA; CDR2 reads SQIVND (reference sequence). CDR3 in DNA: TGTGCCAGTACCCCGACAGGGGCCGATGAGCAGTTCTTC. Translated: CASTPTGADEQFF.

The chain joins TRBV5-6 to TRBJ2-5; D call uncertain. The V end was cut by 2 bases, the J end by 2 bases, with 13 bases between. The CDR3 loop spans 15 amino acids. In germline, CDR1 is SGHDT, CDR2 YYEEEE. The CDR3 is CASSFGSGPQETQYF. The CDR3 DNA reads TGTGCCAGCAGCTTTGGTTCCGGACCTCAAGAGACCCAGTACTTC.

The V gene is TRBV6-5, the J gene TRBJ1-4; 7 positions match TRBD1. V was pared by 5 bases and J by 5 bases, with 5 bases of the junction left unmatched. From germline, CDR1 is MNHEY and CDR2 SVGAGI. This CDR3 region has 14 residues. The CDR3 DNA follows: TGTGCCAGCAGTACAGGGGACTCAAATGAAAAACTGTTTTTT. Amino acids: CASSTGDSNEKLFF.

The rearrangement joins TRBV21-1 to TRBJ2-3; TRBD2, as called in the table, went unchecked against the DNA. TRBV21-1 is reported as a pseudogene. CDR3 length: 18 amino acids. The CDR3 spells CATRPSRRGAQSTDTQYF. In nucleotides, the CDR3 is TGTGCCACCCGCCCCTCAAGGCGGGGGGCCCAAAGCACAGATACGCAGTATTTT.